The 29 T cell receptor beta chains below were found in one sample sequenced in a study of a mutant IDH1 vaccine in newly diagnosed glioma. Sequenced by immunoSEQ multiplex PCR; TCRdb stores in-frame clones only, minus some. The table shows roughly 26,000 clones, with 83% occurring only once. Sample time point: week 35, safety follow-up. Vaccinated patients received 300 ug of mutant IDH1 20-mer peptide per dose, with topical imiquimod. These receptors lack a known antigen. Source: PBMCs, taken from a glioma patient whose treatment included an IDH1 peptide vaccine. All receptors derive from a man aged 25-45 years with glioma.

The rearrangement links TRBV4-3 to TRBJ1-3; D not certain. CDR3 length: 15 residues. The V gene lost 0 bases and the J gene lost 4 bases, with 10 bases spanning the gap. Per the germline V gene, CDR1 is LGHNA and CDR2 is YSLEER. The CDR3, as DNA: TGCGCCAGCAGCCAAGATTGGGGTTCGGGAAACACCATATATTTT. Translating gives CASSQDWGSGNTIYF.

The gene calls are TRBV5-1 and TRBJ1-3; D uncertain. This CDR3 spans 17 amino acids. Trimming stripped 2 bases from V and 0 bases from J, with 15 bases between. CDR1 and CDR2 from the germline V gene are SGHRS and YFSETQ. CDR3 residues: CASSFTALLGSGNTIYF. The DNA of the CDR3 is TGCGCCAGCAGCTTCACCGCCCTTTTAGGCTCTGGAAACACCATATATTTT.

The sample holds one count of this clone. The chain is built from TRBV6-6 and TRBJ1-4; D unresolved. Between the trimmed V and J ends, which lost 7 bases and 0 bases, there was a span of 12 bases. Germline loops: CDR1 MNHNY, CDR2 SVGAGI (reference sequence). The CDR3 loop spans 15 amino acids. The DNA of the CDR3 is TGTGCCAGCAAGGCTACAACCTCAACTAATGAAAAACTGTTTTTT. Residues: CASKATTSTNEKLFF.

The chain recombines TRBV5-7 with TRBJ1-2, with TRBD1 matching 7 bases. TRBV5-7 is treated as an ORF (open reading frame) with a function not yet certain. V trimming: 4 bases; J trimming: 2 bases; junction bases outside the gene matches: 11. This CDR3 comprises 16 residues. CDR3 in amino acids: CASSLYRQGKNYGYTF. The CDR3 DNA reads as TGTGCCAGCAGCCTCTACCGACAGGGAAAAAACTATGGCTACACCTTC.

The gene calls are TRBV9 and TRBJ1-1; 7 bases agree with TRBD1. Germline loops: CDR1 SGDLS, CDR2 YYNGEE. V lost 4 bases, J lost 0 bases, and 6 bases stayed unmatched. The CDR3 covers 15 residues. The CDR3 reads CASSIGQAMNTEAFF. The CDR3, as DNA: TGTGCCAGCAGCATCGGACAGGCCATGAACACTGAAGCTTTCTTT.

The chain recombines TRBV5-4 with TRBJ2-2; D is possibly TRBD2 (6 bases). This CDR3 comprises 15 residues. Germline loops: CDR1 SGHNT, CDR2 YYREEE (reference sequence). Trimming took off 0 bases at V and 5 bases at J, with 11 bases between the two ends. The CDR3 loop is CASSLDQRATGELFF. DNA for the CDR3: TGTGCCAGCAGCTTGGACCAGCGGGCTACCGGGGAGCTGTTTTTT.

V and J are TRBV5-1 and TRBJ2-1, with a tentative D call TRBD1 (6 bases). Deletions cut 4 bases from V and 0 bases from J, with 14 bases between. The V gene's germline CDR1 is SGHRS and CDR2 YFSETQ. This CDR3 is built from 16 residues. CDR3 in DNA: TGCGCCAGCAGCGCCAGACAGGTGAGCTCCTACAATGAGCAGTTCTTC. As protein: CASSARQVSSYNEQFF.

The chain combines TRBV10-1 with TRBJ2-5, with 7 bases aligning to TRBD2. V shed 2 bases, J shed 5 bases, and the junction held 8 bases outside the gene matches. Germline loops: CDR1 WNHNN, CDR2 SYGVQD (reference sequence). CDR3 length equals 15 residues. The CDR3: CASSERSGGTETQYF. Written as DNA, the CDR3 is TGCGCCAGCAGTGAGCGATCGGGAGGAACGGAGACCCAGTACTTC.

V and J are TRBV5-1 and TRBJ2-7; 9 bases align to TRBD1. Per the germline V gene, CDR1 is SGHRS and CDR2 is YFSETQ. Germline trimming cut 0 bases from V and 6 bases from J; bases unmatched to any gene: 1. The CDR3 is 13 amino acids. The chain's CDR3 is CASSLGQGVEQYF. The CDR3 DNA reads as TGCGCCAGCAGCTTGGGACAGGGGGTCGAGCAGTACTTC.

The chain employs TRBV5-1 and TRBJ2-7; TRBD2 matches 8 bases. The CDR3 is 15 residues long. CDR1 and CDR2 (germline): SGHRS, YFSETQ. The trim removed 0 bases at V and 2 bases at J, leaving 4 bases unmatched. In DNA form, the CDR3 reads TGCGCCAGCAGCTTGGTTCTAGCGGGCACCTACGAGCAGTACTTC. It codes for CASSLVLAGTYEQYF.

This clone has just one count. This sequence joins TRBV29-1 and TRBJ2-2; D uncertain. The CDR3 contains 12 residues. Germline values: CDR1 SQVTM, CDR2 ANQGSEA. V lost 5 bases to trimming and J lost 6 bases, with 10 bases between them. The CDR3 DNA sequence: TGCAGCGTTTTTGGTTTATCCGGGGAGCTGTTTTTT. It translates to CSVFGLSGELFF.

The chain links TRBV11-3 to TRBJ2-1; the D is unclear. Looked up from germline, CDR1 is SGHNT and CDR2 is YENEEA. Trimming cost V 5 bases and J 5 bases, with 10 bases left between them. This CDR3 has 13 residues. CDR3 bases: TGTGCCAGCAGCGAAAGCATCGACAATGAGCAGTTCTTC. Amino acids: CASSESIDNEQFF. The full variable domain, rest sourced from reference TRBV11-3 and TRBJ2-1, is EAGVVQSPRYKIIEKKQPVAFWCNPISGHNTLYWYLQNLGQGPELLIRYENEEAVDDSQLPKDRFSAERLKGVDSTLKIQPAELGDSAVYLCASSESIDNEQFFGPGTRLTVL.

The rearrangement joins TRBV28 to TRBJ2-7; D is perhaps TRBD1 (6 bases). V was shortened by 3 bases and J by 3 bases, with 9 bases between the two germline ends. The CDR3 totals 13 residues. The germline V gene encodes CDR1 MDHEN and CDR2 SYDVKM. The CDR3 region is CASSFAGVYEQYF. CDR3 bases: TGTGCCAGCAGTTTTGCAGGGGTCTACGAGCAGTACTTC.

V is TRBV5-3 and J is TRBJ1-1; no clear D gene. TRBV5-3 is an ORF for which the function is uncertain. V was trimmed by 4 bases and J by 5 bases, leaving 6 bases between them. The CDR3 spans 11 residues. As DNA, the CDR3 is TGTGCCAGAAGCCCCCAGACTGAAGCTTTCTTT. It yields the protein CARSPQTEAFF.

This sequence joins TRBV7-9 and TRBJ2-7; a possible D gene is TRBD2 (5 bases). The V end was cut by 1 base, the J end by 2 bases, with 21 bases between. The CDR3 has 18 residues. Germline V lookup: CDR1 SEHNR, CDR2 FQNEAQ (reference sequence). CDR3 nucleotide sequence: TGTGCCAGCAGCTTAGGCCCGGGTTGGAGTACTAGGACCTACGAGCAGTACTTC. It codes for CASSLGPGWSTRTYEQYF.

This clone was seen a single time. The chain couples TRBV6-1 to TRBJ1-4; 7 positions match TRBD1. The CDR3 runs 15 residues. V lost 0 bases to trimming and J lost 5 bases; unmatched junction nucleotides: 3. From germline, CDR1 is MNHNS and CDR2 SASEGT. CDR3 amino acids: CASSEAWDRNEKLFF. In nucleotides, the CDR3 is TGTGCCAGCAGTGAAGCTTGGGACAGAAATGAAAAACTGTTTTTT.

The chain is built from TRBV4-3 and TRBJ1-1, with a tentative D call TRBD1 (5 bases). The CDR3 totals 15 residues. Looked up from germline, CDR1 is LGHNA and CDR2 is YSLEER. V shed 5 bases and J shed 0 bases, with 13 bases lying between them. The CDR3 sequence is CASSLGEKLNTEAFF. CDR3 coding DNA: TGCGCCAGCAGCTTGGGGGAGAAACTGAACACTGAAGCTTTCTTT.

This clone was counted only a few times. This chain links TRBV6-4 with TRBJ2-2; D may be TRBD2 (5 bases). The germline CDR1 and CDR2 sequences are MRHNA and SNTAGT. The V end lost 0 bases, the J end lost 8 bases, and 10 bases lay between the germline ends. The CDR3 has 14 amino acids. The CDR3 DNA sequence: TGTGCCAGCAGTGACTCTATCTCGGGAGGGGAGCTGTTTTTT. It translates to CASSDSISGGELFF.

This clone showed up just once. The genes are TRBV15 and TRBJ1-2, with a possible D match to TRBD1 (5 bases). CDR3 length equals 17 residues. V lost 3 bases to trimming and J lost 0 bases, with 17 bases between them. Germline-derived CDR1 and CDR2 are LNHNV and YYDKDF (reference sequence). The CDR3 sequence is CATSSLGQGFSNYGYTF. Here the CDR3 DNA reads TGTGCCACCAGCAGTTTGGGGCAGGGTTTTTCTAACTATGGCTACACCTTC. Variable domain in full (rest from reference TRBV15 and TRBJ1-2): DAMVIQNPRYQVTQFGKPVTLSCSQTLNHNVMYWYQQKSSQAPKLLFHYYDKDFNNEADTPDNFQSRRPNTSFCFLDIRSPGLGDTAMYLCATSSLGQGFSNYGYTFGSGTRLTVV.

The V call is TRBV7-2, the J call TRBJ2-2; D tentatively fits TRBD1 or TRBD2 (5 bases each). In germline, CDR1 is SGHTA, CDR2 FQGNSA. The V gene lost 5 bases and the J gene lost 1 base, with 14 bases spanning the gap. This CDR3 is 16 amino acids long. The CDR3 DNA is TGTGCCAGCAGCCCCCACGGGGCGGGGAACACCGGGGAGCTGTTTTTT. Protein: CASSPHGAGNTGELFF.

The chain has TRBV25-1 and TRBJ2-3, with 10 bases identical to TRBD2. CDR1 MGHDK and CDR2 SYGVNS come from the germline V gene. V was pared by 4 bases and J by 4 bases, with 14 bases of the junction left unmatched. There are 18 residues in the CDR3. In DNA, the CDR3 is TGTGCCAGCAGTGCTAGCGGGAGAAGGGGATCGGGCGCAGATACGCAGTATTTT. Protein product: CASSASGRRGSGADTQYF.

The CDR3 loop reads CSVEDRRPSGSGELFF. CDR3 DNA sequence: TGCAGCGTTGAAGATCGTCGTCCTAGCGGGAGTGGGGAGCTGTTTTTT. The chain uses TRBV29-1 and TRBJ2-2; 10 bases map to TRBD2. Germline lookup yields CDR1 SQVTM and CDR2 ANQGSEA. The J segment lost 8 bases and the V segment lost 0 bases, leaving 9 bases of the junction unmatched. This CDR3 region has 16 residues.

This clone was detected a few times. This sequence joins TRBV2 and TRBJ1-5, with 7 positions matching TRBD1. Germline trimming cut 7 bases from V and 6 bases from J; bases unmatched to any gene: 9. The V gene's germline CDR1 is SNHLY and CDR2 FYNNEI. The CDR3 runs to 14 residues. The CDR3 region is CASIAAGGIQPQHF. DNA for the CDR3: TGTGCCAGCATAGCGGCAGGGGGTATTCAGCCCCAGCATTTT.

The genes are TRBV4-1 and TRBJ1-2; D ambiguous. This CDR3 contains 15 residues. Germline values: CDR1 MGHRA, CDR2 YSYEKL. Trimming shortened V by 1 base and J by 4 bases, and 13 bases separated the two germline ends. CDR3 coding DNA: TGCGCCAGCAGCCAAGCCGAGGGAGGGAGCTATGGCTACACCTTC. Protein product: CASSQAEGGSYGYTF.

The V and J genes are TRBV30 and TRBJ2-1; no definite D call. This CDR3 region has 12 residues. Between the trimmed V and J ends, which lost 0 bases and 9 bases, there was a span of 9 bases. Germline V gene lookup returns CDR1 GTSNPN and CDR2 SVGIG (reference sequence). CDR3 sequence reads: CAWSVFVGEQFF. CDR3 nucleotide sequence: TGTGCCTGGAGTGTATTTGTAGGTGAGCAGTTCTTC.

The CDR3 here is CASHTAVQETQYF. CDR3 DNA sequence: TGTGCCAGCCACACAGCCGTCCAGGAGACCCAGTACTTC. This chain joins TRBV6-1 and TRBJ2-5; no reliable D call. Germline assignment: CDR1 MNHNS and CDR2 SASEGT. The CDR3 loop spans 13 amino acids. V was trimmed by 8 bases and J by 5 bases, leaving 15 bases between them.

The chain has TRBV4-1 and TRBJ2-1, with TRBD2 matching over 9 bases. Trimming took 4 bases from V and 4 from J; bases not matched to a gene: 5. The CDR3 is 15 amino acids. Germline V lookup: CDR1 MGHRA, CDR2 YSYEKL. The CDR3 region is CASSLGLAPYNEQFF. The CDR3, as DNA: TGCGCCAGCAGCCTAGGACTAGCGCCGTACAATGAGCAGTTCTTC.

The V call is TRBV4-1, the J call TRBJ2-1, with 8 nucleotides matching TRBD1. Germline V CDR1 and CDR2: MGHRA, YSYEKL. The CDR3 contains 16 residues. V lost 3 bases to trimming and J lost 0 bases; unmatched junction nucleotides: 4. CDR3 amino acids: CASSQADRGSYNEQFF. In nucleotides, the CDR3 is TGCGCCAGCAGCCAGGCCGACAGGGGCTCCTACAATGAGCAGTTCTTC.

The rearrangement links TRBV7-9 to TRBJ2-5, with D maybe TRBD1 (6 bases). The CDR3 spans 15 residues. The germline CDR1 and CDR2 sequences are SEHNR and FQNEAQ (reference sequence). Trimming left V 1 base short and J 3 bases short, with 12 bases between. CDR3 in amino acids: CASSLGGLGEETQYF. CDR3 nucleotides: TGTGCCAGCAGCTTAGGGGGGCTAGGAGAAGAGACCCAGTACTTC.